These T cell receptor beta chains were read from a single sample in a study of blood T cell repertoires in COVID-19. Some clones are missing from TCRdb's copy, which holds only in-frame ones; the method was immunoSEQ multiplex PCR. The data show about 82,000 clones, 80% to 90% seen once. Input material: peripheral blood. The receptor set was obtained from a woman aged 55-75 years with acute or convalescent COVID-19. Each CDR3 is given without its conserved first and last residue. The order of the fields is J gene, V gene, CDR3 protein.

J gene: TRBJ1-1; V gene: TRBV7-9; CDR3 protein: ASSLGGQGIEAF
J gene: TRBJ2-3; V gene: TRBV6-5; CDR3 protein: ASSKPRTSGSLY
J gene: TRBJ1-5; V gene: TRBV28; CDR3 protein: ASSPPPGSQPQH
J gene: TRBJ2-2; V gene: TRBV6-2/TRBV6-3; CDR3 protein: ASIPWGTLNTGELF
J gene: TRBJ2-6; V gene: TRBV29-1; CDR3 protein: SVERGGSGANVLT
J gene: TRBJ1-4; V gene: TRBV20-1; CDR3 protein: SASIGGREKLF
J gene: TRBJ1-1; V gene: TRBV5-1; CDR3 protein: ASSLEQTMNTEAF
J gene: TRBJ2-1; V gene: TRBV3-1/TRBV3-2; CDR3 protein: ASSQDLASGRALNEQF
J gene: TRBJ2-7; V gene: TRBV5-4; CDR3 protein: ASSPGQESYEQY
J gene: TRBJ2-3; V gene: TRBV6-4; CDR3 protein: ASSDYLSPNTQY
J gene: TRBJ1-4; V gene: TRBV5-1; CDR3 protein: ASSRGVTNEKLF
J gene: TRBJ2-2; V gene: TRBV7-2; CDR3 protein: ASSLELAGGLNTGELF
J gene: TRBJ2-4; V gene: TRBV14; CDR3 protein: ASSQADGEDRPKNIQY
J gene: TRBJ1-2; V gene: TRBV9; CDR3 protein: ASSVAATTNYGYT
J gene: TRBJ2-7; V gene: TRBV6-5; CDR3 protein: ASSYEYEWQY
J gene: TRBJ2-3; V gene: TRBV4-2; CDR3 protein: ASSQDRPSGGGGTDTQY
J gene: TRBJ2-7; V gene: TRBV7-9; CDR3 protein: ASSTTLDITYEQY
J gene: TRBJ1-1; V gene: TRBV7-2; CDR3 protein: ASSLDYTEAF
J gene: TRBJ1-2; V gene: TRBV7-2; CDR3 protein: ASVGVYGYT
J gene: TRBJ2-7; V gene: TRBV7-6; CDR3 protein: ASSSGTGGIDEQY
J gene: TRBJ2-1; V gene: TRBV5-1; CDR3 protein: ASSFASGDINEQF
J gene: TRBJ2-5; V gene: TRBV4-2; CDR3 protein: ASSQEASGRAGGQETQY
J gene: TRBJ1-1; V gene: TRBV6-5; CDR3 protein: ASTGQGRVTEAF
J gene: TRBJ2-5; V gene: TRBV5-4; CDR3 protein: ASSPPGAGQETQY
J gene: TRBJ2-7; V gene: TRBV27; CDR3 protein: ASSLTSGRAQEEQY
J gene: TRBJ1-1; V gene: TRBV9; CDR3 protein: ATTEMNTEAF
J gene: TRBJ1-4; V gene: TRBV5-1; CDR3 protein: ASSPNGRIDEKLF
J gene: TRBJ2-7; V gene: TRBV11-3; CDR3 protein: ASSYRDSSYEQY
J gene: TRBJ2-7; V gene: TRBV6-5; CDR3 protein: ASSWGLAGGDNEQY
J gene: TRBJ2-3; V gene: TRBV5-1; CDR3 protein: ASSRQGWADTQY